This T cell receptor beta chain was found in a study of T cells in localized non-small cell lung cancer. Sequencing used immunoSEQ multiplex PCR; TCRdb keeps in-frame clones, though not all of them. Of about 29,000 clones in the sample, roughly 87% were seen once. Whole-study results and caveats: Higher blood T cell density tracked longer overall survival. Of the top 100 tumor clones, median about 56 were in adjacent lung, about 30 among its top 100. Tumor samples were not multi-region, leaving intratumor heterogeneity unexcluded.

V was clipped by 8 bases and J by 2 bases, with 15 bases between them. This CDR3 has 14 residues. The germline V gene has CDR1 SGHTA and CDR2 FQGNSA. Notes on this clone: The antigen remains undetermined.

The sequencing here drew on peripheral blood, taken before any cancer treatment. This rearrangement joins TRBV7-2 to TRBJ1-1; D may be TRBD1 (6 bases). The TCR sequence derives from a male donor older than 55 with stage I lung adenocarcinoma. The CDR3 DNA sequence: TGTGCCAGCGGGCACTTACAGGGAAACACTGAAGCTTTCTTT. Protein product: CASGHLQGNTEAFF. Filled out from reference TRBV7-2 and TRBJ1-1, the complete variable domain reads GAGVSQSPSNKVTEKGKDVELRCDPISGHTALYWYRQSLGQGLEFLIYFQGNSAPDKSGLPSDRFSAERTGGSVSTLTIQRTQQEDSAVYLCASGHLQGNTEAFFGQGTRLTVV.